These T cell receptor beta chains were read from a single sample in a study of control samples from healthy donors and cancer patients. This table comes from immunoSEQ multiplex PCR, and its TCRdb copy is limited to in-frame clones, with some not included. This table holds approximately 100,000 clones, about nine tenths found once. The source material was blood. These receptors came from a woman aged 18-30 years in good health. CDR3s include the opening cysteine and the closing phenylalanine or tryptophan. The order of the fields is clone size, J gene, CDR3 length, V gene, D gene, CDR3 DNA, CDR3 protein. A D gene is named only where the DNA matches it firmly. Size is stated for part of the rows, as once, few or many counts, or as a class when the clone is expanded.

. | TRBJ1-4 | 16 | TRBV4-1 | . | TGCGCCAGCAGCCCCCGAGGGGGGGGAACTAATGAAAAACTGTTTTTT | CASSPRGGGTNEKLFF
. | TRBJ1-2 | 11 | TRBV20-1 | . | TGCAGTGCTACGAACTCCTATGGCTACACCTTC | CSATNSYGYTF
. | TRBJ1-2 | 15 | TRBV5-1 | . | TGCGCCAGCAGCTTGGATCCGGGAAGGGCCAATGGCTACACCTTC | CASSLDPGRANGYTF
. | TRBJ1-6 | 15 | TRBV5-1 | TRBD1 | TGCGCCAGCAGCTTGGGGACAGGAGAGGATTCACCCCTCCACTTT | CASSLGTGEDSPLHF
. | TRBJ1-5 | 15 | TRBV5-6 | . | TGTGCCAGCAGCTTGGGTGGGTCCGGCAATCAGCCCCAGCATTTT | CASSLGGSGNQPQHF
. | TRBJ2-1 | 13 | TRBV5-5 | . | TGTGCCAGCAGCTTGGGAGCCTACAATGAGCAGTTCTTC | CASSLGAYNEQFF
. | TRBJ2-5 | 11 | TRBV24-1 | . | TGTGCCACCAGTGATACGGAGACCCAGTACTTC | CATSDTETQYF
. | TRBJ1-1 | 13 | TRBV24-1 | . | TGTGCCACCAGTGATTCCGACAGGATTGAAGCTTTCTTT | CATSDSDRIEAFF
. | TRBJ1-1 | 13 | TRBV19 | TRBD1 | TGTGCCACGGACAGGGGAGTAGGAACTGAAGCTTTCTTT | CATDRGVGTEAFF
. | TRBJ1-1 | 12 | TRBV10-1 | . | TGCGCCAGCAGCGAAGGTCGGGAAAAGGCTTTCTTT | CASSEGREKAFF
. | TRBJ2-3 | 15 | TRBV7-9 | . | TGTGCCAGCAGCAACGACAGTGCCGAGGCGGATACGCAGTATTTT | CASSNDSAEADTQYF
few | TRBJ2-3 | 16 | TRBV19 | TRBD1 | TGTGCCAGTAGTCTCCTGACAGGGGGCCTAACAGATACGCAGTATTTT | CASSLLTGGLTDTQYF
. | TRBJ1-1 | 11 | TRBV20-1 | . | TGCAGTGCTCAGACCGACACTGAAGCTTTCTTT | CSAQTDTEAFF
. | TRBJ2-2 | 17 | TRBV9 | . | TGTGCCAGCAGCGTACTTCTTACCGATGCGAACACCGGGGAGCTGTTTTTT | CASSVLLTDANTGELFF
. | TRBJ2-3 | 18 | TRBV4-2 | TRBD1 | TGTGCCAGCAGCCAAGATTTGGACAGGGGGATTGAGACAGATACGCAGTATTTT | CASSQDLDRGIETDTQYF
. | TRBJ2-3 | 17 | TRBV5-4 | . | TGTGCCAGCAGCTCCCCGGGTGGCGGGGGCCCCACAGATACGCAGTATTTT | CASSSPGGGGPTDTQYF
once | TRBJ1-6 | 13 | TRBV27 | . | TGTGCCAGCAGCGAGGGGCAGGGTTCACCCCTCCACTTT | CASSEGQGSPLHF
. | TRBJ2-7 | 17 | TRBV19 | TRBD2 | TGTGCCAGTAGTATGTCGGGACTAGCGGGGCTTCCCTACGAGCAGTACTTC | CASSMSGLAGLPYEQYF
. | TRBJ2-3 | 13 | TRBV6-5 | . | TGTGCCAGCAGTTTTGGACGGGCAGATACGCAGTATTTT | CASSFGRADTQYF
once | TRBJ1-4 | 12 | TRBV29-1 | . | TGCAGCTTTGGACACAATAATGAAAAACTGTTTTTT | CSFGHNNEKLFF
. | TRBJ1-4 | 12 | TRBV27 | . | TGTGCCAGCAGTTCCGGACGCGAAAAACTGTTTTTT | CASSSGREKLFF
few | TRBJ2-1 | 12 | TRBV12-3/TRBV12-4 | . | TGTGCCAGCAACCAAGGAGGTTACGAGCAGTTCTTC | CASNQGGYEQFF
. | TRBJ2-7 | 16 | TRBV6-1 | . | TGTGCCAGCAGTGTATCCCGGGCCGTTGGGATCTACGAGCAGTACTTC | CASSVSRAVGIYEQYF
. | TRBJ1-2 | 17 | TRBV27 | . | TGTGCCAGCAGTTTAACCGGCAGGGGAAACCTAAACTATGGCTACACCTTC | CASSLTGRGNLNYGYTF
. | TRBJ1-1 | 16 | TRBV14 | TRBD1 | TGTGCCAGCTCCCCATCGACAGGGCTCGTGAACACTGAAGCTTTCTTT | CASSPSTGLVNTEAFF
once | TRBJ2-2 | 15 | TRBV24-1 | . | TGTGCCACCAGTGATCCTGACAGGCCGTCCGGGGAGCTGTTTTTT | CATSDPDRPSGELFF
once | TRBJ2-3 | 14 | TRBV7-3 | . | TGTGCCAGCAGCTCAGGGGGGCATCTAGATACGCAGTATTTT | CASSSGGHLDTQYF
once | TRBJ2-1 | 11 | TRBV11-2 | . | TGTGCCAGCAGCTTAGGAAATGAGCAGTTCTTC | CASSLGNEQFF
. | TRBJ2-2 | 15 | TRBV7-9 | . | TGTGCCAGCAGCCCCCGGGTAGGGGGAGACGGGGAGCTGTTTTTT | CASSPRVGGDGELFF
. | TRBJ2-7 | 15 | TRBV6-5 | . | TGTGCCAGCAGTCAAAGGACAGTAGTCTCCTACGAGCAGTACTTC | CASSQRTVVSYEQYF
. | TRBJ1-2 | 15 | TRBV5-5 | . | TGTGCCACCAATTCGAACAGGGCCCCTAACTATGGCTACACCTTC | CATNSNRAPNYGYTF
once | TRBJ2-4 | 13 | TRBV5-4 | TRBD1 | TGTGCCAGCAGCTTGGAACAGGGGGGCATTCAGTACTTC | CASSLEQGGIQYF